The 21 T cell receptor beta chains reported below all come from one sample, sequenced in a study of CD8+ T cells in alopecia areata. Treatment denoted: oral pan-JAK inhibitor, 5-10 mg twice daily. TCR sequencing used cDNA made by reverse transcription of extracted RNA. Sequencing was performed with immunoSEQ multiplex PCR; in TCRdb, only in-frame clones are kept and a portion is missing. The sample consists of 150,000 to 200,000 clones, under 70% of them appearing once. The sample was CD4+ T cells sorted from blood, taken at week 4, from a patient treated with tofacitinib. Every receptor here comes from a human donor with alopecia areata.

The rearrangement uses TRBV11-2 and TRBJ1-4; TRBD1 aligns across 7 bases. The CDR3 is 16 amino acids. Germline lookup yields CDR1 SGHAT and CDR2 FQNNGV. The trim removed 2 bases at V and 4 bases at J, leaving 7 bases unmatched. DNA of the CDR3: TGTGCCAGCAGCTTATGGCGGACAGGAGATAATGAAAAACTGTTTTTT. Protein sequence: CASSLWRTGDNEKLFF.

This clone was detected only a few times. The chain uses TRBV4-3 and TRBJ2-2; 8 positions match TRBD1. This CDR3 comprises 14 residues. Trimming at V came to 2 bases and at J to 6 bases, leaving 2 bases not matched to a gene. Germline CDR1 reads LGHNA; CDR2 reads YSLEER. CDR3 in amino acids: CASSQQGASGELFF. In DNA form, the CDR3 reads TGCGCCAGCAGCCAACAGGGGGCATCCGGGGAGCTGTTTTTT.

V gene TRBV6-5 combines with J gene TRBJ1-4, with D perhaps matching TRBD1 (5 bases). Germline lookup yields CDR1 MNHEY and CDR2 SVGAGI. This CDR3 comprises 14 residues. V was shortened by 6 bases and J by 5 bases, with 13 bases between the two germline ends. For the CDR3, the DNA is TGTGCCAGCAGACCGACAGCCACGAATGAAAAACTGTTTTTT. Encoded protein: CASRPTATNEKLFF.

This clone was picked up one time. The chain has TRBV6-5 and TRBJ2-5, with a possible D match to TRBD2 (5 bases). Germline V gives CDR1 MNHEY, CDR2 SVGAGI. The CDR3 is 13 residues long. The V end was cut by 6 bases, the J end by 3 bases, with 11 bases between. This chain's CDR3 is CASRVPGKETQYF. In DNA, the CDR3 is TGTGCCAGCAGAGTACCGGGGAAAGAGACCCAGTACTTC.

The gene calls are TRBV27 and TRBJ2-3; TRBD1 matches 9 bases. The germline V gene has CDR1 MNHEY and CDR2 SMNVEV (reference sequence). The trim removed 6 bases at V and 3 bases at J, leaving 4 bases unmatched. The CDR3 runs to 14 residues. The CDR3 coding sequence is TGTGCCAGCAGCTTGGACAGGGGTACAGATACGCAGTATTTT. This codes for CASSLDRGTDTQYF.

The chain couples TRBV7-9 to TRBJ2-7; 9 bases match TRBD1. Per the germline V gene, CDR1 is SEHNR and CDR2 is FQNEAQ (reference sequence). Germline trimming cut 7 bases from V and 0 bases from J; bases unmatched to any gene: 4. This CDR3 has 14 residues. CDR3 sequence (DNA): TGTGCCAGCACGGGGGACAGGGACTCCTACGAGCAGTACTTC. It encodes CASTGDRDSYEQYF.

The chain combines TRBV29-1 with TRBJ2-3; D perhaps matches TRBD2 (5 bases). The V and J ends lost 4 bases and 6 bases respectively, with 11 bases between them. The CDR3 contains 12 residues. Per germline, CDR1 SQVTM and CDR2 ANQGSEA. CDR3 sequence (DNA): TGCAGCGTTGTGACGAGAGGGGATACGCAGTATTTT. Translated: CSVVTRGDTQYF.

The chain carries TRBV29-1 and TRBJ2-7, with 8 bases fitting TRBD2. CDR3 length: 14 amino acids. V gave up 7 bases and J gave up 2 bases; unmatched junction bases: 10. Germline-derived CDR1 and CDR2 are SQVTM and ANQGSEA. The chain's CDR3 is CSAGGYEGTYEQYF. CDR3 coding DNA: TGCAGCGCGGGAGGGTATGAAGGGACCTACGAGCAGTACTTC.

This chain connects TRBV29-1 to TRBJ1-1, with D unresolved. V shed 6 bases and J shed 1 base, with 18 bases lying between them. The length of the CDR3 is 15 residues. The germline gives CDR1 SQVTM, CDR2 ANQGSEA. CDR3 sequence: CSVIRSELGNTEAFF. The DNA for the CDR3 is TGCAGCGTGATCCGTTCGGAGTTGGGGAACACTGAAGCTTTCTTT.

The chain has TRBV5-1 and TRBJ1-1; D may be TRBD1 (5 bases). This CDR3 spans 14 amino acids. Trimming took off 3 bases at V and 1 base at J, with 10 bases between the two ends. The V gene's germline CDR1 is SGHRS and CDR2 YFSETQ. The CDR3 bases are TGCGCCAGCAGCTCCGGGACGAGGAACACTGAAGCTTTCTTT. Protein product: CASSSGTRNTEAFF. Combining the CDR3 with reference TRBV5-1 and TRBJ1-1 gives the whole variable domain KAGVTQTPRYLIKTRGQQVTLSCSPISGHRSVSWYQQTPGQGLQFLFEYFSETQRNKGNFPGRFSGRQFSNSRSEMNVSTLELGDSALYLCASSSGTRNTEAFFGQGTRLTVV.

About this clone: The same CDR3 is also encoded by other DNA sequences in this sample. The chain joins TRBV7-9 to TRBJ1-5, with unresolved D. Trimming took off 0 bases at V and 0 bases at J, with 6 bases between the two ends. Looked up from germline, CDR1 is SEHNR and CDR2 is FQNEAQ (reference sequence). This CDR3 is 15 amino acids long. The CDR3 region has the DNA TGTGCCAGCAGCTTAGCCGGTGATAGCAATCAGCCCCAGCATTTT. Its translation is CASSLAGDSNQPQHF. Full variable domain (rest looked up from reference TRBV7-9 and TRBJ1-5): DTGVSQNPRHKITKRGQNVTFRCDPISEHNRLYWYRQTLGQGPEFLTYFQNEAQLEKSRLLSDRFSAERPKGSFSTLEIQRTEQGDSAMYLCASSLAGDSNQPQHFGDGTRLSIL.

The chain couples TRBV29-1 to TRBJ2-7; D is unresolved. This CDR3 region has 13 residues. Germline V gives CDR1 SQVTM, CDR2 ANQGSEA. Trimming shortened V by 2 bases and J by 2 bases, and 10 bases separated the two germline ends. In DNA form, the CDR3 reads TGCAGCGTTGAAACGGGCGTAGCCTACGAGCAGTACTTC. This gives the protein CSVETGVAYEQYF.

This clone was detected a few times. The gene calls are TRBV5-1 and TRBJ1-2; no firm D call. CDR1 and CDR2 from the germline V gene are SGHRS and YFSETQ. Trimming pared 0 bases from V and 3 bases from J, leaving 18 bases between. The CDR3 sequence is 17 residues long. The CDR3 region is CASSLDSPGPVHYGYTF. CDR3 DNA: TGCGCCAGCAGCTTGGATTCCCCAGGTCCCGTTCACTATGGCTACACCTTC.

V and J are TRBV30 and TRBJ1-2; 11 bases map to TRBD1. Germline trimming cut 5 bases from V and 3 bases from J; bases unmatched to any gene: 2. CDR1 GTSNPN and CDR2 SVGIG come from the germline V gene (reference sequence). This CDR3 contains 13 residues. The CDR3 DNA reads TGTGCCTGGCGGGGACAGGGGGACTATGGCTACACCTTC. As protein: CAWRGQGDYGYTF.

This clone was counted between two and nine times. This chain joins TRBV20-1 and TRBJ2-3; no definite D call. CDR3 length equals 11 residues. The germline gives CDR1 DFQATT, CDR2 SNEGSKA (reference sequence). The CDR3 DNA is TGCACTTTACAGATTGTCGATACGCAGTATTTT. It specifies CTLQIVDTQYF.

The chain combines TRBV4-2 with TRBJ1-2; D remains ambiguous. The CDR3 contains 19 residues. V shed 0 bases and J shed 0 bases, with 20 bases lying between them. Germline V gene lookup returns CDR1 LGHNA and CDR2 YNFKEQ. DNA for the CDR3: TGTGCCAGCAGCCAAGATCTCGTAGAGGGAACGACTACTAACTATGGCTACACCTTC. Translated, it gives CASSQDLVEGTTTNYGYTF.

CDR3 loop: CASSVATSSYEQYF. CDR3 DNA: TGTGCCAGCAGCGTTGCGACTAGCTCTTACGAGCAGTACTTC. The rearrangement joins TRBV9 to TRBJ2-7; TRBD2 matches 7 bases. The CDR3 consists of 14 residues. The germline V gene encodes CDR1 SGDLS and CDR2 YYNGEE. The J segment lost 4 bases and the V segment lost 2 bases, leaving 6 bases of the junction unmatched.

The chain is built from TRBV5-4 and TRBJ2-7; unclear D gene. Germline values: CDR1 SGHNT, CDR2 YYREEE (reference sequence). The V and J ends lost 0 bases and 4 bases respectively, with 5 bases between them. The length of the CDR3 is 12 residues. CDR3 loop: CASSLDVYEQYF. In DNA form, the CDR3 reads TGTGCCAGCAGCTTGGACGTTTACGAGCAGTACTTC.

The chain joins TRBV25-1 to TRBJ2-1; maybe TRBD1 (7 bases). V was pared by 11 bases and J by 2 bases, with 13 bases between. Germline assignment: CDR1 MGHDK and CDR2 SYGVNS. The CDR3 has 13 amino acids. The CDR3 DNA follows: TGTGCCTCCCAGGGGGGTACCTACAATGAGCAGTTCTTC. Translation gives CASQGGTYNEQFF.

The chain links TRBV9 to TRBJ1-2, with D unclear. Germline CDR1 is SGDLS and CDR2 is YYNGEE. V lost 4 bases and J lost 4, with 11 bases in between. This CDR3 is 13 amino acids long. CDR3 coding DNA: TGTGCCAGCAGCTCGGGAGCGATCTATGGCTACACCTTC. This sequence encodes CASSSGAIYGYTF.

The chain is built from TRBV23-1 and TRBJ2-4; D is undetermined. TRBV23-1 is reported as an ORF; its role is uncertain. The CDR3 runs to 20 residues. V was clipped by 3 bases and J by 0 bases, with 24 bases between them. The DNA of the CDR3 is TGCGCCAGCAGTCACCCTCGACGCAGGCTCAGAAACTCAGCCAAAAACATTCAGTACTTC. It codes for CASSHPRRRLRNSAKNIQYF.